Shown below are 21 T cell receptor beta chains from a single sample sequenced in a study of spatial heterogeneity in lung cancer. TCRdb used MiXCR to reprocess the 5' RACE reads, holding one entry per CDR3 protein. The data contain about 48,000 distinct CDR3 sequences, about 5.8% of them singletons. Time point given: sample taken at primary tumor resection. This sample comprised PBMCs, obtained at surgery. These receptors all come from a male donor with early-stage non-small cell lung cancer.

This clonotype was picked up many times. The CDR3 is CAWSNETSVQETQYF. In DNA form, the CDR3 reads TGTGCCTGGAGTAACGAGACTAGCGTGCAAGAGACCCAGTACTTC. The genes are TRBV30 and TRBJ2-5, with 8 bases matching TRBD2. With 2 bases clipped from V and 2 bases from J, the junction kept 7 bases outside the gene matches. Looked up from germline, CDR1 is GTSNPN and CDR2 is SVGIG (reference sequence). The CDR3 contains 15 residues.

In its sample, this clonotype was seen many times. The rearrangement links TRBV6-1 to TRBJ2-3; unclear D gene. CDR1 and CDR2 from the germline V gene are MNHNS and SASEGT. The CDR3 consists of 14 residues. V lost 4 bases and J lost 1, with 9 bases in between. The DNA for the CDR3 is TGTGCCAGCAGTGTAGGCGGAGGCACAGATACGCAGTATTTT. The encoded protein is CASSVGGGTDTQYF.

This clonotype was counted between two and nine times. This CDR3 is CASSEYLGETQYF. The CDR3 DNA sequence: TGTGCCAGCAGCGAATACCTGGGAGAGACCCAGTACTTC. The chain links TRBV9 to TRBJ2-5; D ambiguous. The CDR3 runs to 13 residues. The germline V gene has CDR1 SGDLS and CDR2 YYNGEE. V lost 3 bases, J lost 4 bases, and 10 bases lay in between.

This clonotype was counted many times. The chain recombines TRBV12-3 or TRBV12-4 with TRBJ1-5; 9 bases match TRBD1. Trimming at V came to 5 bases and at J to 5 bases, leaving 4 bases not matched to a gene. The CDR3 has 14 amino acids. CDR3 residues: CASSPTGGDQPQHF. The CDR3 bases are TGTGCCAGCAGTCCCACAGGGGGCGATCAGCCCCAGCATTTT.

This clonotype was seen at least ten times. This rearrangement joins TRBV29-1 to TRBJ2-1; D is uncertain. Per germline, CDR1 SQVTM and CDR2 ANQGSEA. The CDR3 contains 15 residues. V dropped 0 bases and J dropped 0 bases, with 9 bases sitting between them. Here the CDR3 DNA reads TGCAGCGTTGAAGAAAAAGCGTTCTCCTACAATGAGCAGTTCTTC. Translated: CSVEEKAFSYNEQFF.

There are a few counts of this clonotype. The chain recombines TRBV7-2 with TRBJ1-3; a weak D match, TRBD1 (5 bases). In germline, CDR1 is SGHTA, CDR2 FQGNSA. The CDR3 covers 15 residues. V was shortened by 3 bases and J by 0 bases, with 9 bases between the two germline ends. CDR3 DNA sequence: TGTGCCAGCAGCTTGGGGGATTCCTCTGGAAACACCATATATTTT. This gives the protein CASSLGDSSGNTIYF.

This clonotype was detected many times. The J gene is TRBJ2-1, the V gene TRBV12-3 or TRBV12-4, with 7 bases aligning to TRBD2. The CDR3 totals 13 residues. V trimming: 2 bases; J trimming: 9 bases; junction bases outside the gene matches: 4. The CDR3 loop is CASSLKASGEQFF. CDR3 in DNA: TGTGCCAGCAGTTTAAAGGCTAGCGGTGAGCAGTTCTTC.

The chain is built from TRBV3-1 and TRBJ1-2; D possibly corresponds to TRBD1 (5 bases). This CDR3 spans 13 amino acids. Trimming shortened V by 3 bases and J by 3 bases, and 8 bases separated the two germline ends. CDR1 is LGHDT, CDR2 YNNKEL, per germline (reference sequence). The CDR3 nucleotides read TGTGCCAGCAGCCATGTACAGGACTATGGCTACACCTTC. It translates to CASSHVQDYGYTF.

This clonotype was counted many times. The V gene is TRBV19, the J gene TRBJ1-1; TRBD1 might be the D (5 bases). The CDR3 totals 15 residues. Trimming cost V 7 bases and J 3 bases, with 18 bases left between them. The germline CDR1 and CDR2 sequences are LNHDA and SQIVND (reference sequence). The CDR3, as DNA: TGTGCCAGTATTGGCCCCCAGGCCAGGGACACTGAAGCTTTCTTT. Translating gives CASIGPQARDTEAFF.

The sample holds many counts of this clonotype. The J gene is TRBJ2-7, the V gene TRBV6-2 or TRBV6-3, with 7 nucleotides matching TRBD1. After removal of 5 bases from V and 0 bases from J, the junction contained 7 bases not matched to a gene. The CDR3 runs 15 residues. Germline V CDR1 and CDR2: MNHEY, SVGEGT. This chain's CDR3 is CASSRDSLTSYEQYF. In nucleotides, the CDR3 is TGTGCCAGCAGTAGGGACAGCTTAACCTCCTACGAGCAGTACTTC.

This clonotype was seen many times. The rearrangement links TRBV20-1 to TRBJ2-1; TRBD1 or TRBD2 may be the D gene (5 bases each). The CDR3 loop spans 15 amino acids. Germline loops: CDR1 DFQATT, CDR2 SNEGSKA (reference sequence). V was cut by 6 bases and J by 6 bases, with 21 bases left in between. In DNA, the CDR3 is TGCAGTGCCCTTCCCCTCACACGGGACGGCAATGAGCAGTTCTTC. Translation: CSALPLTRDGNEQFF.

Many counts were recorded for this clonotype. CDR3 coding DNA: TGTGCCAGCAGTTCCTCGGCGGCTGAAAAACTGTTTTTT. Its translation is CASSSSAAEKLFF. The genes are TRBV11-2 and TRBJ1-4; no definite D call. Per the germline V gene, CDR1 is SGHAT and CDR2 is FQNNGV. The V end was cut by 6 bases, the J end by 7 bases, with 12 bases between. The CDR3 loop spans 13 amino acids.

This clonotype was recorded a few times. CDR3 nucleotide sequence: TGTGCCAGCAGCCAAGATTGGGGATCTACGAACACCGGGGAGCTGTTTTTT. As protein: CASSQDWGSTNTGELFF. The rearrangement links TRBV14 to TRBJ2-2; D remains unclear. The CDR3 has 17 residues. Trimming pared 0 bases from V and 0 bases from J, leaving 11 bases between. Germline loops: CDR1 SGHDN, CDR2 FVKESK.

The sample holds many counts of this clonotype. V and J are TRBV7-2 and TRBJ1-5; D possibly corresponds to TRBD1 (6 bases). CDR1 is SGHTA, CDR2 FQGNSA, per germline. The V end was cut by 5 bases, the J end by 5 bases, with 10 bases between. The CDR3 runs 13 residues. CDR3: CASSPNRDQPQHF. DNA for the CDR3: TGTGCCAGCAGCCCAAACAGGGATCAGCCCCAGCATTTT.

This clonotype appeared many times. V and J are TRBV7-9 and TRBJ2-1; unclear D gene. V lost 4 bases, J lost 8 bases, and 12 bases lay in between. This CDR3 is built from 13 residues. From germline, CDR1 is SEHNR and CDR2 FQNEAQ (reference sequence). The CDR3 coding sequence is TGTGCCAGCAGCTCCCAACTTGCGGATGAGCAGTTCTTC. It is translated as CASSSQLADEQFF.

This clonotype was counted at least ten times. V and J are TRBV7-9 and TRBJ1-5; D is ambiguous. From germline, CDR1 is SEHNR and CDR2 FQNEAQ (reference sequence). The CDR3 loop spans 13 amino acids. The V gene lost 4 bases and the J gene lost 1 base, with 5 bases spanning the gap. In DNA form, the CDR3 reads TGTGCCAGCAGCTCATACAGCAATCAGCCCCAGCATTTT. It translates to CASSSYSNQPQHF.

By its share, this clonotype is medium-sized (0.01 to 0.1%). V gene TRBV20-1 combines with J gene TRBJ2-7; TRBD1 matches 9 bases. Germline V gene data show CDR1 as DFQATT and CDR2 as SNEGSKA (reference sequence). The CDR3 extends over 12 amino acids. Germline trimming cut 5 bases from V and 4 bases from J; bases unmatched to any gene: 3. CDR3 residues: CSAQQGAYEQYF. CDR3 DNA: TGCAGTGCTCAACAGGGGGCATACGAGCAGTACTTC.

There are many counts of this clonotype. The CDR3 spells CASSPQGMAETQYF. For the CDR3, the DNA is TGTGCCAGCAGCCCACAGGGGATGGCGGAGACCCAGTACTTC. The chain is built from TRBV7-2 and TRBJ2-5; 7 positions match TRBD1. This CDR3 is 14 amino acids long. V lost 5 bases, J lost 5 bases, and 8 bases stayed unmatched. From germline, CDR1 is SGHTA and CDR2 FQGNSA.

This clonotype was found many times. This chain connects TRBV18 to TRBJ2-7; D is unclear. The V end was cut by 2 bases, the J end by 0 bases, with 11 bases between. This CDR3 contains 15 residues. Germline CDR1 is KGHSH and CDR2 is LQKENI. CDR3 bases: TGTGCCAGCTCACCAGAGGCCCGTACCTCCTACGAGCAGTACTTC. Protein sequence: CASSPEARTSYEQYF.

This clonotype appeared many times. The chain couples TRBV6-2 or TRBV6-3 to TRBJ1-2, with no clear D. Germline V gives CDR1 MNHEY, CDR2 SVGEGT. The CDR3 is made up of 15 amino acids. The ends were cut back, 2 bases at V and 2 bases at J, with 12 bases in the middle. The CDR3 nucleotides are TGTGCCAGCAGTTACGCGTGGAACGAAAACTATGGCTACACCTTC. As protein: CASSYAWNENYGYTF.

In its sample, this clonotype was seen many times. J is TRBJ2-7 and V is TRBV28; 10 bases are shared with TRBD1. Trimming at V came to 6 bases and at J to 5 bases, leaving 10 bases not matched to a gene. The CDR3 runs 15 residues. Germline V CDR1 and CDR2: MDHEN, SYDVKM. Here the CDR3 reads CASRWGGQGVHEQYF. The CDR3, as DNA: TGTGCCAGCAGATGGGGTGGACAGGGGGTCCACGAGCAGTACTTC.